This passage covers 21 T cell receptor beta chains from one sample sequenced in a study of PD-L1 blockade in urothelial cancer. TCRdb's copy holds only in-frame clones and misses some; the assay was immunoSEQ multiplex PCR. The sample includes around 50,000 clones, around 85% seen only once; the top ten take approximately 2%. As for time point: peripheral blood 6 weeks after treatment start. Sequenced material: PBMCs, taken around atezolizumab (anti-PD-L1) treatment. These receptors all come from a man between 50 and 59 years old with urothelial cancer.

CDR3 nucleotide sequence: TGTGCCAGCAGCTCAGGGACAGTTAAGACCAATGAAAAACTGTTTTTT. It codes for CASSSGTVKTNEKLFF. This sequence joins TRBV11-2 and TRBJ1-4; 7 bases match TRBD1. Trimming took 4 bases from V and 5 from J; bases not matched to a gene: 10. The CDR3 spans 16 residues. Germline assignment: CDR1 SGHAT and CDR2 FQNNGV.

J is TRBJ1-1 and V is TRBV6-5; D uncertain. There are 15 residues in the CDR3. Germline V gene lookup returns CDR1 MNHEY and CDR2 SVGAGI. V lost 4 bases and J 7 bases, leaving 19 bases between the germline ends. The CDR3 DNA reads TGTGCCAGCAGTTCCCGAAGGAGTACGGCACTTGAAGCTTTCTTT. Amino acids: CASSSRRSTALEAFF.

The chain carries TRBV11-2 and TRBJ2-2; D not certain. The CDR3 consists of 15 residues. Trimming took off 1 base at V and 4 bases at J, with 10 bases between the two ends. The V gene's germline CDR1 is SGHAT and CDR2 FQNNGV. The DNA of the CDR3 is TGTGCCAGCAGCTTAGCCAGTCTAGGCACCGGGGAGCTGTTTTTT. Translation: CASSLASLGTGELFF. Full variable domain (missing parts from reference TRBV11-2 and TRBJ2-2): EAGVAQSPRYKIIEKRQSVAFWCNPISGHATLYWYQQILGQGPKLLIQFQNNGVVDDSQLPKDRFSAERLKGVDSTLKIQPAKLEDSAVYLCASSLASLGTGELFFGEGSRLTVL.

The rearrangement joins TRBV13 to TRBJ2-7, with 9 bases that match TRBD1. Germline CDR1 and CDR2: PRHDT and FYEKMQ (reference sequence). Trimming took 3 bases from V and 3 from J; bases not matched to a gene: 12. The CDR3 consists of 17 residues. Here the CDR3 reads CASSLASLGTGSYEQYF. The CDR3 DNA reads as TGTGCCAGCAGCTTGGCTTCCCTCGGGACAGGGAGCTACGAGCAGTACTTC.

J is TRBJ1-4 and V is TRBV10-3; TRBD1 might be the D (5 bases). Trimming took 2 bases from V and 6 from J, leaving 10 bases between them. The CDR3 spans 14 residues. The germline V gene encodes CDR1 ENHRY and CDR2 SYGVKD. CDR3 DNA sequence: TGTGCCATCAGTGAGGGAGGGGATGATGAAAAACTGTTTTTT. It yields the protein CAISEGGDDEKLFF.

The CDR3 here is CASSLTTGGEETQYF. The CDR3 coding sequence is TGTGCCAGCAGCCTGACGACAGGGGGGGAGGAGACCCAGTACTTC. V is TRBV27 and J is TRBJ2-5; TRBD1 matches at 9 bases. The CDR3 length is 15 residues. Germline-derived CDR1 and CDR2 are MNHEY and SMNVEV (reference sequence). J lost 5 bases, V lost 6 bases, and 10 bases had no gene match.

This chain uses TRBV10-1 with TRBJ2-7; 9 nucleotides agree with TRBD2. The CDR3 has 15 amino acids. V trimming: 5 bases; J trimming: 2 bases; junction bases outside the gene matches: 7. Germline CDR1 is WNHNN and CDR2 is SYGVQD (reference sequence). The CDR3 sequence is CASSPGTSSAYEQYF. CDR3 DNA: TGCGCCAGCAGTCCCGGGACTAGCAGTGCCTACGAGCAGTACTTC.

The chain links TRBV2 to TRBJ1-1; D uncertain. Trimming shortened V by 1 base and J by 1 base, and 7 bases separated the two germline ends. There are 14 residues in the CDR3. Germline values: CDR1 SNHLY, CDR2 FYNNEI. CDR3 coding DNA: TGTGCCAGCAGTGAAGACATCCGGAACACTGAAGCTTTCTTT. Encoded protein: CASSEDIRNTEAFF.

CDR3: CASSFDRASGKNIQYF. CDR3 DNA: TGTGCCAGCAGTTTTGACAGGGCCAGCGGCAAAAACATTCAGTACTTC. The chain uses TRBV27 and TRBJ2-4; TRBD1 aligns across 7 bases. Per the germline V gene, CDR1 is MNHEY and CDR2 is SMNVEV (reference sequence). CDR3 length: 16 amino acids. V shed 3 bases, J shed 3 bases, and the junction held 8 bases outside the gene matches.

This clone was detected only once. The V and J genes are TRBV15 and TRBJ1-4, with D maybe TRBD1 (5 bases). The CDR3 runs 14 residues. Trimming left V 0 bases short and J 3 bases short, with 5 bases between. Germline CDR1 reads LNHNV; CDR2 reads YYDKDF (reference sequence). CDR3 loop: CATSRDRANEKLFF. The DNA of the CDR3 is TGTGCCACCAGCAGAGACAGGGCTAATGAAAAACTGTTTTTT. The full variable domain, with the rest looked up from reference TRBV15 and TRBJ1-4, is DAMVIQNPRYQVTQFGKPVTLSCSQTLNHNVMYWYQQKSSQAPKLLFHYYDKDFNNEADTPDNFQSRRPNTSFCFLDIRSPGLGDTAMYLCATSRDRANEKLFFGSGTQLSVL.

V usage is TRBV6-1 and J usage is TRBJ1-4; D is uncertain. V lost 11 bases and J lost 8, with 15 bases in between. Germline CDR1 and CDR2: MNHNS and SASEGT. This CDR3 has 12 amino acids. In DNA form, the CDR3 reads TGTGCCGGAAGAGGGAACGGGGAAAAACTGTTTTTT. Its protein is CAGRGNGEKLFF.

The chain carries TRBV6-6 and TRBJ1-6; the match to TRBD1 covers 9 bases. CDR3 length: 12 amino acids. The germline CDR1 and CDR2 sequences are MNHNY and SVGAGI (reference sequence). V was clipped by 8 bases and J by 10 bases; unmatched bases: 3. The CDR3 reads CASRTGDSPLHF. Written as DNA, the CDR3 is TGTGCCAGCCGGACAGGGGACTCACCCCTCCACTTT.

As for this clone: A junction end diverges from the germline sequence, so it may reflect a read error. This sequence joins TRBV7-3 and TRBJ2-2, with 8 bases aligning to TRBD2. This CDR3 has 14 residues. Germline V CDR1 and CDR2: SGHTA, FQGTGA. The DNA of the CDR3 is TGTGCCACCAGCCGGGGGGGGGACACCGGGGAGCTGTTTTTT. Its translation: CATSRGGDTGELFF.

The CDR3 spells CASGIQVTLAKNIQYF. The CDR3 DNA sequence: TGTGCCAGCGGCATTCAGGTGACGCTAGCCAAAAACATTCAGTACTTC. The rearrangement uses TRBV28 and TRBJ2-4; unclear D gene. V shed 8 bases and J shed 0 bases, with 17 bases lying between them. The CDR3 has 16 residues. Looked up from germline, CDR1 is MDHEN and CDR2 is SYDVKM. Variable domain in full (rest from reference TRBV28 and TRBJ2-4): DVKVTQSSRYLVKRTGEKVFLECVQDMDHENMFWYRQDPGLGLRLIYFSYDVKMKEKGDIPEGYSVSREKKERFSLILESASTNQTSMYLCASGIQVTLAKNIQYFGAGTRLSVL.

This chain links TRBV5-1 with TRBJ2-1, with D perhaps matching TRBD1 (5 bases). Germline V gene lookup returns CDR1 SGHRS and CDR2 YFSETQ. CDR3 size: 14 residues. V was pared by 3 bases and J by 7 bases, with 14 bases between. This CDR3 reads CASSSGILANEQFF. CDR3 nucleotide sequence: TGCGCCAGCAGCTCAGGGATTTTGGCGAATGAGCAGTTCTTC.

The chain carries TRBV6-5 and TRBJ1-1; 7 nucleotides line up with TRBD1. Trimming at V came to 7 bases and at J to 1 base, leaving 9 bases not matched to a gene. Germline V gene data show CDR1 as MNHEY and CDR2 as SVGAGI. The length of the CDR3 is 15 residues. The CDR3 DNA follows: TGTGCCAGCACCCCACCAGGGACAGCGAACACTGAAGCTTTCTTT. Translating it yields CASTPPGTANTEAFF.

The chain uses TRBV6-1 and TRBJ2-1, with 9 bases matching TRBD2. V lost 0 bases to trimming and J lost 4 bases; unmatched junction nucleotides: 7. The germline CDR1 and CDR2 sequences are MNHNS and SASEGT. This CDR3 is 17 amino acids long. CDR3 region: CASSEAKGLARYNEQFF. The CDR3 region has the DNA TGTGCCAGCAGTGAAGCCAAGGGACTAGCAAGGTACAATGAGCAGTTCTTC.

V usage is TRBV5-6 and J usage is TRBJ2-1; 11 nucleotides align to TRBD2. V trimming: 0 bases; J trimming: 6 bases; junction bases outside the gene matches: 2. Germline V gives CDR1 SGHDT, CDR2 YYEEEE. This CDR3 spans 15 amino acids. As DNA, the CDR3 is TGTGCCAGCAGCTTGGGACTAGCGGGGCCCAATGAGCAGTTCTTC. Amino acids: CASSLGLAGPNEQFF.

The V call is TRBV30, the J call TRBJ2-7; TRBD1 agrees at 7 bases. V lost 3 bases and J lost 0; bases outside the gene matches: 5. The germline CDR1 and CDR2 sequences are GTSNPN and SVGIG (reference sequence). The CDR3 is 14 amino acids. The CDR3 protein is CAWSWDRDSYEQYF. CDR3 DNA sequence: TGTGCCTGGAGCTGGGACAGAGACTCCTACGAGCAGTACTTC.

This chain connects TRBV5-4 to TRBJ2-7; D remains unclear. V gave up 1 base and J gave up 0 bases, with 5 bases separating them. CDR1 SGHNT and CDR2 YYREEE come from the germline V gene (reference sequence). The CDR3 sequence is 13 residues long. CDR3 DNA sequence: TGTGCCAGCAGCTTGAAGCCCTCCTACGAGCAGTACTTC. Translation: CASSLKPSYEQYF.

V gene TRBV5-1 combines with J gene TRBJ2-3, with D possibly being TRBD2 (5 bases). This CDR3 is built from 15 residues. With 0 bases removed from V and 4 bases from J, the gap between germline ends came to 12 bases. CDR1 and CDR2 from the germline V gene are SGHRS and YFSETQ. As DNA, the CDR3 is TGCGCCAGCAGCTTGGTTCCGGGAATCCCAGATACGCAGTATTTT. Residues: CASSLVPGIPDTQYF.